The 15 T cell receptor beta chains given below trace back to one sample, sequenced in a study of blood T cell repertoires in COVID-19. TCRdb's table, derived via immunoSEQ multiplex PCR, lists solely in-frame clones and lacks some. The sample holds around 300,000 clones, approximately 88% seen once. Input material: PBMCs or T cells enriched from blood (not recorded which). These receptors were obtained from a woman aged 40-49 years who had recovered from COVID-19.

The chain links TRBV10-3 to TRBJ1-3; D is undetermined. The CDR3 consists of 13 residues. The V gene lost 4 bases and the J gene lost 0 bases, with 4 bases spanning the gap. Germline CDR1 reads ENHRY; CDR2 reads SYGVKD. The CDR3 DNA reads TGTGCCATCAGTGTTAGCTCTGGAAACACCATATATTTT. It yields the protein CAISVSSGNTIYF.

The genes are TRBV7-2 and TRBJ1-3, with no clear D. Germline loops: CDR1 SGHTA, CDR2 FQGNSA. The CDR3 consists of 15 residues. With 2 bases removed from V and 4 bases from J, the gap between germline ends came to 12 bases. The CDR3 DNA sequence: TGTGCCAGCAGCTTATTCGGGGAATCCGGAAACACCATATATTTT. Encoded protein: CASSLFGESGNTIYF.

This chain joins TRBV5-6 and TRBJ2-7, with D unclear. Trimming left V 7 bases short and J 3 bases short, with 20 bases between. From germline, CDR1 is SGHDT and CDR2 YYEEEE. This CDR3 has 15 amino acids. Here the CDR3 reads CASQSSPFRRYEQYF. The CDR3 DNA reads TGTGCCAGCCAAAGCTCCCCTTTCCGTCGCTACGAGCAGTACTTC.

The chain recombines TRBV7-2 with TRBJ1-2, with D possibly matching TRBD1 (5 bases). This CDR3 has 15 amino acids. Germline values: CDR1 SGHTA, CDR2 FQGNSA. The V gene lost 4 bases and the J gene lost 6 bases, with 18 bases spanning the gap. The CDR3 DNA reads TGTGCCAGCAGCTCATACAGGTACCAATCGGATGGCTACACCTTC. Protein sequence: CASSSYRYQSDGYTF.

This chain uses TRBV6-2 or TRBV6-3 with TRBJ1-1; 10 positions match TRBD1. With 3 bases clipped from V and 5 bases from J, the junction kept 3 bases outside the gene matches. The germline CDR1 and CDR2 sequences are MNHEY and SVGEGT. The CDR3 consists of 14 residues. For the CDR3, the DNA is TGTGCCAGCAGTTATTGGGACAGGGGTACTGAAGCTTTCTTT. This sequence encodes CASSYWDRGTEAFF.

The genes are TRBV19 and TRBJ2-2; TRBD1 is a possible D gene (6 bases). Looked up from germline, CDR1 is LNHDA and CDR2 is SQIVND (reference sequence). V lost 5 bases, J lost 1 base, and 11 bases lay in between. The CDR3 extends over 15 amino acids. The CDR3 sequence is CASSLGHKNTGELFF. In nucleotides, the CDR3 is TGTGCCAGTAGTCTGGGACACAAGAACACCGGGGAGCTGTTTTTT.

The rearrangement uses TRBV3-1 (or the pseudogene TRBV3-2) and TRBJ2-1; 8 bases agree with TRBD2. CDR1 LGHDT and CDR2 YNNKEL come from the germline V gene (reference sequence). The CDR3 is 18 residues long. J lost 1 base, V lost 3 bases, and 11 bases had no gene match. The chain's CDR3 is CASSHGRSGSNSYNEQFF. The CDR3 DNA is TGTGCCAGCAGCCACGGGCGGAGCGGGAGCAATTCCTACAATGAGCAGTTCTTC.

V gene TRBV5-1 combines with J gene TRBJ2-1, with TRBD2 matching over 7 bases. Trimming took 4 bases from V and 0 from J; bases not matched to a gene: 4. CDR1 SGHRS and CDR2 YFSETQ come from the germline V gene. The CDR3 loop spans 15 amino acids. The CDR3 region is CASSVAGSSYNEQFF. DNA of the CDR3: TGCGCCAGCAGCGTAGCGGGCAGCTCCTACAATGAGCAGTTCTTC. Together with reference TRBV5-1 and TRBJ2-1, the CDR3 gives the full variable domain: KAGVTQTPRYLIKTRGQQVTLSCSPISGHRSVSWYQQTPGQGLQFLFEYFSETQRNKGNFPGRFSGRQFSNSRSEMNVSTLELGDSALYLCASSVAGSSYNEQFFGPGTRLTVL.

The chain couples TRBV5-4 to TRBJ2-3; weak D call: TRBD2 (6 bases). Trimming removed 0 bases from V and 6 bases from J, with 17 bases in between. The CDR3 sequence is 16 residues long. Per the germline V gene, CDR1 is SGHNT and CDR2 is YYREEE (reference sequence). CDR3 sequence reads: CASSLGSGPLGDTQYF. The CDR3 DNA is TGTGCCAGCAGCTTGGGTAGCGGCCCCCTGGGGGATACGCAGTATTTT.

The chain joins TRBV5-1 to TRBJ2-6; 9 positions agree with TRBD2. The V segment lost 4 bases and the J segment 0 bases; nucleotides outside the gene matches: 2. In germline, CDR1 is SGHRS, CDR2 YFSETQ. The CDR3 consists of 16 residues. The chain's CDR3 is CASSPTSGSGANVLTF. Here the CDR3 DNA reads TGCGCCAGCAGCCCGACTAGCGGCTCTGGGGCCAACGTCCTGACTTTC. Together with reference TRBV5-1 and TRBJ2-6, the CDR3 gives the full variable domain: KAGVTQTPRYLIKTRGQQVTLSCSPISGHRSVSWYQQTPGQGLQFLFEYFSETQRNKGNFPGRFSGRQFSNSRSEMNVSTLELGDSALYLCASSPTSGSGANVLTFGAGSRLTVL.

The sample holds a few counts of this clone. This chain uses TRBV11-2 with TRBJ2-7; the D gene is possibly TRBD2 (5 bases). This CDR3 region has 16 residues. Germline V lookup: CDR1 SGHAT, CDR2 FQNNGV. Trimming took 2 bases from V and 0 from J, leaving 14 bases between them. The CDR3 DNA reads TGTGCCAGCAGCTTAAGGCCGGGGATAAGCTCCTACGAGCAGTACTTC. Protein product: CASSLRPGISSYEQYF.

This clone was observed a single time. The chain has TRBV27 and TRBJ2-3, with D possibly TRBD2 on 6 matching bases. The CDR3 length is 15 residues. V was clipped by 5 bases and J by 2 bases, with 14 bases between them. In germline, CDR1 is MNHEY, CDR2 SMNVEV (reference sequence). CDR3 DNA sequence: TGTGCCAGCAGTCCGCGGGACTTCCTCACAGATACGCAGTATTTT. Residues: CASSPRDFLTDTQYF.

This clone was seen a handful of times. The chain combines TRBV6-6 with TRBJ2-1; TRBD2 matches at 14 bases. The CDR3 is 17 residues long. The germline gives CDR1 MNHNY, CDR2 SVGAGI (reference sequence). V dropped 5 bases and J dropped 4; count of bases not matched to a gene: 7. CDR3 protein: CASSPRTSGRIYNEQFF. The CDR3 DNA is TGTGCCAGCAGTCCAAGGACTAGCGGGAGGATTTACAATGAGCAGTTCTTC.

This chain uses TRBV27 with TRBJ2-1, with 8 bases that match TRBD2. With 10 bases clipped from V and 10 bases from J, the junction kept 15 bases outside the gene matches. The CDR3 spans 14 residues. Germline assignment: CDR1 MNHEY and CDR2 SMNVEV (reference sequence). The DNA of the CDR3 is TGTGCCACCGGTCGAACTTTTAAGCGGGAGGAGCAGTTCTTC. It yields the protein CATGRTFKREEQFF.

V usage is TRBV2 and J usage is TRBJ2-3, with 11 nucleotides matching TRBD2. This CDR3 has 15 amino acids. Germline CDR1 reads SNHLY; CDR2 reads FYNNEI. The J segment lost 4 bases and the V segment lost 6 bases, leaving 6 bases of the junction unmatched. The chain's CDR3 is CASRVAGGPADTQYF. CDR3 coding DNA: TGTGCCAGCAGGGTAGCGGGAGGGCCGGCAGATACGCAGTATTTT. The full variable domain, completed using reference TRBV2 and TRBJ2-3, is EPEVTQTPSHQVTQMGQEVILRCVPISNHLYFYWYRQILGQKVEFLVSFYNNEISEKSEIFDDQFSVERPDGSNFTLKIRSTKLEDSAMYFCASRVAGGPADTQYFGPGTRLTVL.